Below, one TCR beta chain is given with its context. Its target is unknown. The same CDR3 also results from other DNA sequences found in this sample. The CDR3 is made up of 15 amino acids. CDR1 is SGHRS and CDR2 is YFSETQ in the germline V gene. V dropped 3 bases and J dropped 2 bases, with 12 bases sitting between them. Those who donated were healthy HIV-negative adults, with no recent acute infections or vaccinations reported. Sequencing was performed with immunoSEQ multiplex PCR; in TCRdb, only in-frame clones are kept and a portion is missing. The data contain about 2.4 million clones, 93% of them seen just once; the ten biggest clones take up 0.36%. This specimen comes from a study of shared clonotypes between healthy human individuals. Study-level results: Roughly 4.7% was the fraction of naive CD4 clonotypes found shared across four donors.

The sample comprised naive CD4+ T cells from PBMCs. Regarding subset: CD45RA+ positively selected. This chain links TRBV5-1 with TRBJ1-5; TRBD1 is a possible D gene (5 bases). This receptor was identified in a man younger than 35 in good health. Some clones in this sample may be carry-over from other donors' samples. This CDR3 reads CASSSGTGGNQPQHF. Here the CDR3 DNA reads TGCGCCAGCAGCTCCGGGACCGGGGGCAATCAGCCCCAGCATTTT.